This T cell receptor beta chain was identified in a study of OX40 agonist ivuxolimab in advanced cancers. Study-wide context: An anti-OX40 (CD134) antibody with agonistic activity, ivuxolimab, was administered to patients. Prior anti-PD-1, anti-PD-L1 or anti-CTLA-4 therapy was allowed; around 43% had some.

Sequencing was performed with immunoSEQ multiplex PCR; in TCRdb, only in-frame clones are kept and a portion is missing. Of around 100,000 clones listed, about nine tenths were seen once; the top ten hold roughly 0.3%. Study-wide findings and caveats: Expanded clones tended on average to be more numerous among CD8+ T cells than CD4+.

The germline V gene encodes CDR1 SGHTA and CDR2 FQGNSA. This CDR3 is built from 12 residues. The V end was cut by 7 bases, the J end by 8 bases, with 12 bases between. Notes on this clone: Its antigen is unidentified.

Sequencing was performed on CD4+ or CD8+ T cells sorted from blood, taken in a trial of the OX40 agonist ivuxolimab. The chain joins TRBV7-2 to TRBJ2-1; weak D call: TRBD2 (6 bases). The sequence came from an adult with an advanced solid tumor such as melanoma, head and neck, liver or kidney cancer. The CDR3 region has the DNA TGTGCCAGCACCACGTCGGGGGATGAGCAGTTCTTC. Protein product: CASTTSGDEQFF.